These 21 T cell receptor beta chains were all obtained from the same sample, sequenced in a study of cytomegalovirus exposure and HLA in healthy donors. Use of 60 Vbeta and 13 Jbeta primers characterized the PCR. Libraries were prepared by immunoSEQ multiplex PCR; TCRdb keeps only in-frame clonotypes and omits some of them. Of approximately 150,000 clones in the sample, around four fifths were seen once. The sequenced sample was PBMCs. The origin of the receptors is a male donor in good health and CMV-seronegative.

The J gene is TRBJ2-7, the V gene TRBV9; 14 bases map to TRBD2. Trimming cost V 3 bases and J 7 bases; bases outside gene matches: 3. The germline V gene has CDR1 SGDLS and CDR2 YYNGEE. This CDR3 region has 14 residues. The CDR3 DNA sequence: TGTGCCAGCAGCGGCGGACTAGCGGGAGGTGAGCAGTACTTC. Amino acids: CASSGGLAGGEQYF.

The chain is built from TRBV11-2 and TRBJ2-5; 13 bases fit TRBD2. Germline-derived CDR1 and CDR2 are SGHAT and FQNNGV. This CDR3 has 16 amino acids. J lost 4 bases, V lost 5 bases, and 7 bases had no gene match. The CDR3 protein is CASSPRGLAGTETQYF. CDR3 sequence (DNA): TGTGCCAGCAGCCCACGGGGACTAGCGGGGACAGAGACCCAGTACTTC.

The V call is TRBV19, the J call TRBJ1-5; weak D call: TRBD1 (5 bases). Germline assignment: CDR1 LNHDA and CDR2 SQIVND (reference sequence). V lost 0 bases, J lost 5 bases, and 8 bases lay in between. This CDR3 is 14 amino acids long. The CDR3 here is CASSIDGGDQPQHF. For the CDR3, the DNA is TGTGCCAGTAGTATAGACGGGGGGGATCAGCCCCAGCATTTT.

Here the CDR3 DNA reads TGCGCCAGCAGCTTGGCCGACCAGGGAGGGGAGAATTTTTTTCGGACTGAAGCTTTCTTT. Translation: CASSLADQGGENFFRTEAFF. V and J are TRBV5-1 and TRBJ1-1, with TRBD1 as a possible D gene (5 bases). CDR1 is SGHRS and CDR2 is YFSETQ in the germline V gene. This CDR3 comprises 20 residues. V shed 0 bases and J shed 5 bases, with 29 bases lying between them. The variable domain in full, with the rest retrieved from reference TRBV5-1 and TRBJ1-1, is KAGVTQTPRYLIKTRGQQVTLSCSPISGHRSVSWYQQTPGQGLQFLFEYFSETQRNKGNFPGRFSGRQFSNSRSEMNVSTLELGDSALYLCASSLADQGGENFFRTEAFFGQGTRLTVV.

The J gene is TRBJ2-5, the V gene TRBV2; maybe TRBD1 (6 bases). CDR3 size: 13 residues. CDR1 and CDR2 (germline): SNHLY, FYNNEI. The V and J ends lost 3 bases and 2 bases respectively, with 7 bases between them. The CDR3 DNA follows: TGTGCCAGCAGTGATCAGGGGCAAGAGACCCAGTACTTC. Protein: CASSDQGQETQYF.

The rearrangement uses TRBV7-9 and TRBJ2-1, with no clear D. Trimming took 5 bases from V and 6 from J, leaving 11 bases between them. CDR1 SEHNR and CDR2 FQNEAQ come from the germline V gene (reference sequence). CDR3 length: 13 amino acids. Here the CDR3 reads CASSLRSSNEQFF. The DNA for the CDR3 is TGTGCCAGCAGCCTACGCTCTAGCAATGAGCAGTTCTTC.

The chain joins TRBV7-6 to TRBJ2-1, with D maybe TRBD2 (5 bases). V dropped 1 base and J dropped 0 bases, with 10 bases sitting between them. Germline values: CDR1 SGHVS, CDR2 FNYEAQ. This CDR3 is built from 16 residues. The CDR3 protein is CASSLEAASSYNEQFF. The CDR3 DNA follows: TGTGCCAGCAGCTTAGAAGCGGCTAGCTCCTACAATGAGCAGTTCTTC.

V usage is TRBV10-3 and J usage is TRBJ2-5; 12 bases match TRBD2. Germline V gene sequence: CDR1 ENHRY, CDR2 SYGVKD. The CDR3 consists of 16 residues. V was clipped by 2 bases and J by 2 bases; unmatched bases: 3. The CDR3 nucleotides read TGTGCCATCAGTGAGACTCTAGCGGGGGGGCAAGAGACCCAGTACTTC. This sequence encodes CAISETLAGGQETQYF.

This rearrangement joins TRBV7-2 to TRBJ2-1; 10 bases match TRBD2. Germline V gene lookup returns CDR1 SGHTA and CDR2 FQGNSA. The CDR3 contains 15 residues. J gave up 6 bases and V 1 base, and 3 bases lay outside the gene matches. The CDR3 bases are TGTGCCAGCAGCTTAGAAGCGGGGGGGACCAATGAGCAGTTCTTC. Its translation: CASSLEAGGTNEQFF.

The gene calls are TRBV5-5 and TRBJ2-7, with unresolved D. Germline CDR1 is SGHKS and CDR2 is YYEKEE (reference sequence). The CDR3 is 14 amino acids. V was trimmed by 0 bases and J by 2 bases, leaving 9 bases between them. CDR3: CASSLGQRTYEQYF. CDR3 nucleotide sequence: TGTGCCAGCAGCTTGGGGCAGCGAACCTACGAGCAGTACTTC.

The rearrangement joins TRBV4-1 to TRBJ2-7; the match to TRBD2 covers 16 bases. Per the germline V gene, CDR1 is MGHRA and CDR2 is YSYEKL. This CDR3 has 18 amino acids. Losses at the gene ends were 4 bases for V and 1 base for J; bases not matched to a gene: 7. The CDR3 coding sequence is TGCGCCAGCAGCCTTTTAGGGACTAGCGGGGGGGAGTCCTACGAGCAGTACTTC. Translating gives CASSLLGTSGGESYEQYF.

V is TRBV6-5 and J is TRBJ1-2; D gene uncertain. CDR1 MNHEY and CDR2 SVGAGI come from the germline V gene. V lost 0 bases and J 1 base, leaving 9 bases between the germline ends. The CDR3 spans 15 residues. CDR3 coding DNA: TGTGCCAGCAGTTACTCGATACAATTTAACTATGGCTACACCTTC. Translating gives CASSYSIQFNYGYTF.

V usage is TRBV27 and J usage is TRBJ1-2; TRBD1 matches at 7 bases. Unmatched junction bases numbered 15, after V lost 4 bases and J lost 4 bases. The CDR3 contains 17 residues. Germline CDR1 is MNHEY and CDR2 is SMNVEV (reference sequence). The CDR3 loop is CASSSQERGLSRYGYTF. The CDR3 DNA follows: TGTGCCAGCAGTTCACAGGAAAGGGGGCTTTCTCGCTATGGCTACACCTTC.

The chain joins TRBV2 to TRBJ2-5; perhaps TRBD2 as D (5 bases). Germline V gene data show CDR1 as SNHLY and CDR2 as FYNNEI. Deletions cut 8 bases from V and 6 bases from J, with 10 bases between. CDR3 length: 11 amino acids. The chain's CDR3 is CASRGTKTQYF. The CDR3 DNA sequence: TGTGCCAGCCGGGGAACAAAGACCCAGTACTTC.

This sequence joins TRBV11-2 and TRBJ2-2; TRBD2 matches 10 bases. Germline assignment: CDR1 SGHAT and CDR2 FQNNGV. V lost 5 bases to trimming and J lost 7 bases; unmatched junction nucleotides: 7. The CDR3 covers 15 residues. The DNA of the CDR3 is TGTGCCAGCAGCAAAGCGGGAGGGCCAAACGGGGAGCTGTTTTTT. Its translation: CASSKAGGPNGELFF.

The V gene is TRBV7-3, the J gene TRBJ1-6; tentative D call: TRBD1 (6 bases). Germline V lookup: CDR1 SGHTA, CDR2 FQGTGA. V lost 1 base and J lost 7, with 14 bases in between. This CDR3 comprises 16 residues. Here the CDR3 reads CASSLSGGGVNSPLHF. The CDR3 nucleotides read TGTGCCAGCAGCTTAAGCGGTGGGGGCGTCAATTCACCCCTCCACTTT. Looking up the rest from reference TRBV7-3 and TRBJ1-6 gives the full variable domain: GAGVSQTPSNKVTEKGKYVELRCDPISGHTALYWYRQSLGQGPEFLIYFQGTGAADDSGLPNDRFFAVRPEGSVSTLKIQRTERGDSAVYLCASSLSGGGVNSPLHFGNGTRLTVT.

This clone was detected only a few times. The CDR3 DNA reads TGTGCCAGCAGCATCAGGGGGTTGGTGACTAATGAAAAACTGTTTTTT. Translated, it gives CASSIRGLVTNEKLFF. This chain joins TRBV5-4 and TRBJ1-4; 7 bases agree with TRBD1. The CDR3 consists of 16 residues. From germline, CDR1 is SGHNT and CDR2 YYREEE (reference sequence). V was pared by 4 bases and J by 2 bases, with 8 bases of the junction left unmatched.

The V call is TRBV7-6, the J call TRBJ2-1; D is perhaps TRBD1 (5 bases). Looked up from germline, CDR1 is SGHVS and CDR2 is FNYEAQ. The CDR3 covers 14 residues. V was pared by 6 bases and J by 9 bases, with 18 bases between. The CDR3 nucleotides are TGTGCCAGCAGACCAGGGCCAAATTGGGGTGAGCAGTTCTTC. Its protein is CASRPGPNWGEQFF.

The V call is TRBV7-8, the J call TRBJ2-2, with 7 bases identical to TRBD2. The CDR3 contains 14 residues. The germline V gene has CDR1 SGHVS and CDR2 FQNEAQ. Trimming removed 3 bases from V and 3 bases from J; junction bases left unmatched: 1. The CDR3 DNA is TGTGCCAGCAGCTTTGGACTAGACACCGGGGAGCTGTTTTTT. This translates into CASSFGLDTGELFF.

The chain combines TRBV6-1 with TRBJ2-1; TRBD1 agrees at 9 bases. CDR1 MNHNS and CDR2 SASEGT come from the germline V gene. After removal of 5 bases from V and 4 bases from J, the junction contained 6 bases not matched to a gene. CDR3 length: 15 residues. The CDR3 region is CASSTGQGLYNEQFF. In nucleotides, the CDR3 is TGTGCCAGCAGTACGGGACAGGGCTTATACAATGAGCAGTTCTTC.

V usage is TRBV2 and J usage is TRBJ1-1; D may be TRBD1 (6 bases). The CDR3 runs to 13 residues. Germline CDR1 is SNHLY and CDR2 is FYNNEI. V was clipped by 7 bases and J by 4 bases, with 13 bases between them. The CDR3 DNA follows: TGTGCCAGCACTAGAACAGGGATCACTGAAGCTTTCTTT. The encoded protein is CASTRTGITEAFF.